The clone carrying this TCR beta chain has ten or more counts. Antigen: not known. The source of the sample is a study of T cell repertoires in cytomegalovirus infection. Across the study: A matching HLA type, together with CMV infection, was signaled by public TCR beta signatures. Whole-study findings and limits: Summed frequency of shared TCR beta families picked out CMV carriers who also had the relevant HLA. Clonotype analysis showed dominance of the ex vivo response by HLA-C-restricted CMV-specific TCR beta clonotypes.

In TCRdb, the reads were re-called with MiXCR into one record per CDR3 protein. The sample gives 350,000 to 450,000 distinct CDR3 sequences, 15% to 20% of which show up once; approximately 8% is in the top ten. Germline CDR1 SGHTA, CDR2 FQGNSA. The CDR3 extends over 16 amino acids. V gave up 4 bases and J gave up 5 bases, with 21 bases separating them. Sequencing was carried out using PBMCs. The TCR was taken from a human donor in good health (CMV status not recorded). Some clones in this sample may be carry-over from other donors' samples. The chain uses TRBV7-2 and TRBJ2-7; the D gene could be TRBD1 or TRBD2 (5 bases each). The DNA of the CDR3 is TGTGCCAGCAGCTCTTCCTCGATGGGACCTTGGGACGAGCAGTACTTC. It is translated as CASSSSSMGPWDEQYF.